This T cell receptor (beta chain) was found in a study of blood T cell repertoires in COVID-19 (dated by TCRdb to 2018 to 2021). Looking at the study overall: The collaborator samples originated in the United States, Italy and Spain and spanned the acute and convalescent phases of COVID-19. The material from the prospective study consisted of cDNA or gDNA derived from T cells, B-cell-depleted T cells, or PBMCs. Deeply sampled blood TCRbeta repertoires from subjects exposed to, actively infected with, or recovered from COVID-19 were included in the dataset. The repertoires were released in a freely available public database intended as a resource for research on the immune response to SARS-CoV-2. The samples were drawn from the first 160 participants of the ongoing ImmuneRACE study and from 950 to 1,500 subjects provided by 6 global collaborators. A de-identified subject ID, COVID-19 status, age in years and sex were almost always included in the sample metadata. Where available, HLA class I and class II types were taken from metadata supplied by the sample provider and were not determined by assay-based typing.

Its CDR3 holds 13 amino acids, cysteine through phenylalanine. Only the CDR3 DNA stays, 39 bases, in frame from base 1. Trimmed from V: 6 bases; trimmed from J: 6 bases; junction bases lacking a gene match: 1. Taken from the germline V gene, the CDR1 and CDR2 loops are SNHLY and FYNNEI. What the work shows at the level of the full study, not this receptor alone: How much clinical and demographic metadata was included differed by source and by participant, and the metadata was provided uncurated.

TCRbeta CDR3 regions were amplified from genomic DNA by means of the immunoSEQ Assay, a bias-controlled multiplex PCR. In the authors' own workflow: Within the assay, amplification of reference gene primers was used to estimate how many nucleated cells each sample contained. To quantify the absolute abundance of each unique TCRbeta CDR3 rearrangement, sequence reads were collapsed and filtered. For each sample, productive Simpson clonality was calculated by taking the square root of Simpson's diversity index across productive rearrangements. Entries here come from immuneACCESS through TCRdb and include only in-frame sequences with V and J called. Some clones fail to appear in such tables; in the studies checked, an unresolved V gene covers under half of the shortfall, and the cause of the remainder is unknown. V, J and clone size are taken as reported in that table, and D and trimming were inferred from the DNA itself. Counted in this sample were about 130,000 clones; about 88% of them appeared once. The ten largest clones capture 1% to 1.5% of the sample.

A note on this clone: No cognate antigen has been identified for it. Base qualities were left out, and no much larger clone turns up one base away. In the same sample, other DNA sequences code for this CDR3.

Whole blood was collected in K2EDTA tubes by collaborating institutions according to the institutions' own protocols. For TCRbeta analysis, collaborators shipped samples in one of three forms: frozen whole blood, isolated PBMCs, or DNA extracted from either of those sample types. The sample consisted of peripheral blood. The source of this sequence is a woman over 75 with acute or convalescent COVID-19. The rearrangement joined TRBV2 to TRBJ1-6, with 8 middle bases fitting TRBD1. The CDR3 reads CASRGQVNSPLHF. Here is the DNA: TGTGCCAGCAGGGGACAGGTTAATTCACCCCTCCACTTT.